Following are 29 T cell receptor beta chains from one sample sequenced in a study of blood T cell repertoires in COVID-19. Assay used: immunoSEQ multiplex PCR; TCRdb lists only in-frame clones, some missing. The sample includes approximately 290,000 clones, over 75% seen only once; the top ten take roughly 0.87%. Sequencing was done on a sample of peripheral blood. The source of these receptors is a human donor with COVID-19, enrolled during active disease. The donor label of this sample is uncertain.

The V call is TRBV10-3, the J call TRBJ1-1; 8 nucleotides match TRBD1. Germline lookup yields CDR1 ENHRY and CDR2 SYGVKD. The ends lost 0 bases at V and 4 bases at J; junction bases unmatched: 7. The CDR3 covers 16 residues. Here the CDR3 DNA reads TGTGCCATCAGTGAGTCACCAGGGGGCGAGGGCACTGAAGCTTTCTTT. Protein sequence: CAISESPGGEGTEAFF.

J is TRBJ2-7 and V is TRBV6-6; D perhaps matches TRBD2 (5 bases). The CDR3 contains 13 residues. V was pared by 2 bases and J by 2 bases, with 7 bases between. Per germline, CDR1 MNHNY and CDR2 SVGAGI (reference sequence). CDR3 sequence reads: CASSYRGAYEQYF. The DNA for the CDR3 is TGTGCCAGCAGTTACCGGGGAGCCTACGAGCAGTACTTC.

The chain links TRBV5-1 to TRBJ2-5; 9 bases map to TRBD1. Unmatched junction bases numbered 5, after V lost 3 bases and J lost 2 bases. Looked up from germline, CDR1 is SGHRS and CDR2 is YFSETQ. The CDR3 totals 15 residues. CDR3 sequence: CASSSWTGDQETQYF. Here the CDR3 DNA reads TGCGCCAGCAGCTCTTGGACAGGGGATCAAGAGACCCAGTACTTC.

The gene calls are TRBV11-2 and TRBJ2-1; D possibly corresponds to TRBD1 (5 bases). V was pared by 6 bases and J by 9 bases, with 18 bases between. This CDR3 has 14 residues. From germline, CDR1 is SGHAT and CDR2 FQNNGV. CDR3 region: CASRVGAVSGEQFF. As DNA, the CDR3 is TGTGCCAGCAGGGTAGGGGCGGTGTCGGGTGAGCAGTTCTTC.

The table lists this clone with a count of one. Other DNA sequences of this sample code for an identical CDR3. This chain links TRBV28 with TRBJ2-7; no firm D call. The CDR3 covers 13 residues. CDR1 is MDHEN, CDR2 SYDVKM, per germline. Trimming removed 3 bases from V and 3 bases from J, with 9 bases in between. CDR3 region: CASSLPSRYEQYF. For the CDR3, the DNA is TGTGCCAGCAGTTTGCCCAGTCGCTACGAGCAGTACTTC. Full variable domain (remainder filled in from reference TRBV28 and TRBJ2-7): DVKVTQSSRYLVKRTGEKVFLECVQDMDHENMFWYRQDPGLGLRLIYFSYDVKMKEKGDIPEGYSVSREKKERFSLILESASTNQTSMYLCASSLPSRYEQYFGPGTRLTVT.

V usage is TRBV7-2 and J usage is TRBJ1-2; maybe TRBD1 (5 bases). CDR1 is SGHTA, CDR2 FQGNSA, per germline. The V end was cut by 3 bases, the J end by 4 bases, with 15 bases between. The CDR3 spans 15 residues. CDR3 residues: CASSLGREFGYGYTF. CDR3 DNA sequence: TGTGCCAGCAGCTTGGGCAGGGAATTCGGCTATGGCTACACCTTC.

The rearrangement uses TRBV7-5 and TRBJ1-2; TRBD1 is the table's D call, not checked against the DNA. TRBV7-5 is tagged as a pseudogene. This CDR3 has 14 amino acids. CDR3: CARSSWDRGSGYTF. DNA for the CDR3: TGTGCCAGAAGCTCCTGGGATAGGGGTAGCGGCTACACCTTC.

The rearrangement links TRBV28 to TRBJ1-2; 7 bases fit TRBD1. Losses at the gene ends were 5 bases for V and 1 base for J; bases not matched to a gene: 10. Germline lookup yields CDR1 MDHEN and CDR2 SYDVKM. This CDR3 contains 16 residues. Here the CDR3 DNA reads TGTGCCAGCAGTCAACTAACAGGGGCACTTAACTATGGCTACACCTTC. It codes for CASSQLTGALNYGYTF.

This sequence joins TRBV18 and TRBJ2-1, with TRBD2 matching 9 bases. This CDR3 is 16 amino acids long. Per the germline V gene, CDR1 is KGHSH and CDR2 is LQKENI. The V segment lost 0 bases and the J segment 5 bases; nucleotides outside the gene matches: 5. CDR3 DNA sequence: TGTGCCAGCTCACCACCGGTTAGCGGGAGTAACAATGAGCAGTTCTTC. Its protein is CASSPPVSGSNNEQFF.

This clone was counted once. The rearrangement links TRBV10-1 to TRBJ2-5; possibly TRBD1 for D (5 bases). CDR1 and CDR2 from the germline V gene are WNHNN and SYGVQD (reference sequence). Trimming removed 3 bases from V and 2 bases from J, with 13 bases in between. CDR3 size: 15 residues. In DNA form, the CDR3 reads TGCGCCAGCAGTGAAGGGGCCTCGGCGCAAGAGACCCAGTACTTC. Amino acid sequence: CASSEGASAQETQYF.

The chain links TRBV3-1 (or the pseudogene TRBV3-2) to TRBJ2-3; 14 nucleotides align to TRBD2. The V gene end was trimmed by 4 bases and the J gene end by 8 bases; junction bases not matched to a gene: 14. CDR1 LGHDT and CDR2 YNNKEL come from the germline V gene (reference sequence). This CDR3 has 18 amino acids. The CDR3 here is CASSPLDRLAGGLGTQYF. CDR3 bases: TGTGCCAGCAGCCCCCTAGACCGACTAGCGGGAGGGCTCGGTACGCAGTATTTT.

The V and J genes are TRBV7-3 and TRBJ2-1; 8 bases agree with TRBD1. The CDR3 totals 15 residues. J was trimmed by 2 bases and V by 5 bases; bases with no gene match: 5. Germline CDR1 is SGHTA and CDR2 is FQGTGA. CDR3 sequence (DNA): TGTGCCAGCAGCACGACAGGGGCGCCCTACAATGAGCAGTTCTTC. Amino acids: CASSTTGAPYNEQFF.

V and J are TRBV2 and TRBJ2-3, with 9 nucleotides matching TRBD2. CDR1 and CDR2 from the germline V gene are SNHLY and FYNNEI. V shed 3 bases and J 6 bases; nucleotides not matched to a gene: 7. This CDR3 is built from 15 residues. The CDR3 here is CASSEVSGSRDTQYF. As DNA, the CDR3 is TGTGCCAGCAGTGAGGTTAGCGGGAGTAGGGATACGCAGTATTTT.

The V call is TRBV2, the J call TRBJ2-2; 8 bases are shared with TRBD2. Germline-derived CDR1 and CDR2 are SNHLY and FYNNEI. This CDR3 has 14 residues. J lost 5 bases, V lost 6 bases, and 5 bases had no gene match. CDR3 amino acids: CASRTSDATGELFF. CDR3 coding DNA: TGTGCCAGCAGGACTAGCGATGCTACCGGGGAGCTGTTTTTT. Combining the CDR3 with reference TRBV2 and TRBJ2-2 gives the whole variable domain EPEVTQTPSHQVTQMGQEVILRCVPISNHLYFYWYRQILGQKVEFLVSFYNNEISEKSEIFDDQFSVERPDGSNFTLKIRSTKLEDSAMYFCASRTSDATGELFFGEGSRLTVL.

The chain uses TRBV5-1 and TRBJ2-1; 13 nucleotides agree with TRBD2. Trimming removed 2 bases from V and 7 bases from J; junction bases left unmatched: 9. This CDR3 is 17 amino acids long. Per the germline V gene, CDR1 is SGHRS and CDR2 is YFSETQ. CDR3 loop: CASSFGTSGIVGNEQFF. CDR3 nucleotide sequence: TGCGCCAGCAGCTTTGGGACTAGCGGGATCGTTGGAAATGAGCAGTTCTTC.

Remarks on this clone: Other DNA variants within this sample encode the same CDR3. The gene calls are TRBV7-9 and TRBJ1-4; 9 bases are shared with TRBD1. With 5 bases clipped from V and 7 bases from J, the junction kept 5 bases outside the gene matches. CDR3 length equals 14 residues. Per germline, CDR1 SEHNR and CDR2 FQNEAQ (reference sequence). The CDR3 here is CASSPGTGREKLFF. In DNA form, the CDR3 reads TGTGCCAGCAGCCCGGGGACAGGGCGTGAAAAACTGTTTTTT.

This chain links TRBV7-8 with TRBJ2-1; 13 positions agree with TRBD2. CDR1 is SGHVS and CDR2 is FQNEAQ in the germline V gene. The CDR3 runs to 14 residues. Unmatched junction bases numbered 8, after V lost 3 bases and J lost 15 bases. CDR3 in amino acids: CASSFGLAGVGPFF. The CDR3, as DNA: TGTGCCAGCAGCTTTGGACTAGCGGGGGTAGGACCGTTCTTC.

The chain uses TRBV27 and TRBJ1-4; a possible D gene is TRBD1 (5 bases). Trimming shortened V by 0 bases and J by 4 bases, and 24 bases separated the two germline ends. The CDR3 extends over 20 amino acids. The germline gives CDR1 MNHEY, CDR2 SMNVEV (reference sequence). The CDR3 DNA reads as TGTGCCAGCAGTTTATCGTACATGCAGGGTACAATCCAGAATAATGAAAAACTGTTTTTT. It encodes CASSLSYMQGTIQNNEKLFF.

The V and J genes are TRBV12-3 or TRBV12-4 and TRBJ2-1; D is unresolved. V lost 3 bases and J lost 10, with 10 bases in between. The CDR3 has 12 amino acids. CDR3 nucleotides: TGTGCCAGCAGTTTGGCGGTCTTGGAGCAGTTCTTC. The encoded protein is CASSLAVLEQFF.

This chain joins TRBV30 and TRBJ2-1, with D tentatively TRBD2 (6 bases). CDR3 length equals 11 residues. Per the germline V gene, CDR1 is GTSNPN and CDR2 is SVGIG (reference sequence). V lost 1 base to trimming and J lost 10 bases, with 8 bases between them. The CDR3 DNA reads as TGTGCCTGGAGTGAGGAGGGGGAGCAGTTCTTC. Translated, it gives CAWSEEGEQFF.

The chain combines TRBV27 with TRBJ2-2; 8 bases fit TRBD1. Looked up from germline, CDR1 is MNHEY and CDR2 is SMNVEV (reference sequence). Trimming took 3 bases from V and 6 from J; bases not matched to a gene: 6. The CDR3 has 15 amino acids. CDR3 in DNA: TGTGCCAGCAGTTTCGACAGGGGTGGGCCCGGGGAGCTGTTTTTT. The encoded protein is CASSFDRGGPGELFF.

This chain joins TRBV28 and TRBJ1-5, with unresolved D. CDR3 size: 12 residues. Germline CDR1 reads MDHEN; CDR2 reads SYDVKM. Trimming left V 3 bases short and J 15 bases short, with 15 bases between. CDR3 in amino acids: CASSFSGSVSHF. The CDR3 nucleotides read TGTGCCAGCAGTTTTAGCGGGTCCGTTTCGCATTTT.

About this clone itself: The same CDR3 also results from other DNA sequences found in this sample. V gene TRBV7-3 combines with J gene TRBJ1-1; tentative D call: TRBD1 (6 bases). This CDR3 region has 13 residues. The V gene's germline CDR1 is SGHTA and CDR2 FQGTGA. Trimming shortened V by 4 bases and J by 1 base, and 7 bases separated the two germline ends. CDR3 bases: TGTGCCAGCAGCTCACAGGGGAACACTGAAGCTTTCTTT. The encoded protein is CASSSQGNTEAFF.

This clone was detected only a few times. V gene TRBV28 combines with J gene TRBJ1-2; 9 bases agree with TRBD1. The J segment lost 4 bases and the V segment lost 2 bases, leaving 8 bases of the junction unmatched. Germline V gives CDR1 MDHEN, CDR2 SYDVKM. The CDR3 has 16 residues. CDR3 DNA: TGTGCCAGCAGTTTACCCTCGGGACAGGGAAGCTATGGCTACACCTTC. Its protein product is CASSLPSGQGSYGYTF.

This clone has a handful of counts. V usage is TRBV7-2 and J usage is TRBJ2-1, with 8 positions matching TRBD2. Germline lookup yields CDR1 SGHTA and CDR2 FQGNSA. V dropped 5 bases and J dropped 15; count of bases not matched to a gene: 12. There are 13 residues in the CDR3. The CDR3 reads CASSQSRGTRRFF. The CDR3 DNA reads as TGTGCCAGCAGCCAATCTCGCGGGACTAGGAGGTTCTTC.

The V gene is TRBV2, the J gene TRBJ1-2; D remains ambiguous. Germline V lookup: CDR1 SNHLY, CDR2 FYNNEI. The CDR3 contains 9 residues. The V gene lost 11 bases and the J gene lost 6 bases, with 7 bases spanning the gap. For the CDR3, the DNA is TGTGCCTCAAGCGATGGCTACACCTTC. Residues: CASSDGYTF.

J is TRBJ1-1 and V is TRBV28, with 8 bases that match TRBD1. CDR1 is MDHEN, CDR2 SYDVKM, per germline. This CDR3 comprises 16 residues. V was pared by 4 bases and J by 3 bases, with 10 bases of the junction left unmatched. CDR3 amino acids: CASSSHSQGVDTEAFF. CDR3 sequence (DNA): TGTGCCAGCAGTTCGCACTCACAGGGGGTGGACACTGAAGCTTTCTTT.

The sample holds one count of this clone. V is TRBV6-4 and J is TRBJ2-7; 10 nucleotides match TRBD2. The CDR3 consists of 15 residues. V lost 0 bases to trimming and J lost 6 bases; unmatched junction nucleotides: 5. Germline CDR1 reads MRHNA; CDR2 reads SNTAGT. CDR3 bases: TGTGCCAGCAGTGACTCGCTAGCGGGAGTAAGCGAGCAGTACTTC. Protein sequence: CASSDSLAGVSEQYF.

This chain connects TRBV7-2 to TRBJ2-3, with 9 bases that match TRBD2. The CDR3 consists of 14 residues. The germline CDR1 and CDR2 sequences are SGHTA and FQGNSA. With 8 bases clipped from V and 4 bases from J, the junction kept 7 bases outside the gene matches. The CDR3: CASGRGGGADTQYF. The CDR3 DNA is TGTGCCAGCGGCAGGGGCGGGGGGGCAGATACGCAGTATTTT.